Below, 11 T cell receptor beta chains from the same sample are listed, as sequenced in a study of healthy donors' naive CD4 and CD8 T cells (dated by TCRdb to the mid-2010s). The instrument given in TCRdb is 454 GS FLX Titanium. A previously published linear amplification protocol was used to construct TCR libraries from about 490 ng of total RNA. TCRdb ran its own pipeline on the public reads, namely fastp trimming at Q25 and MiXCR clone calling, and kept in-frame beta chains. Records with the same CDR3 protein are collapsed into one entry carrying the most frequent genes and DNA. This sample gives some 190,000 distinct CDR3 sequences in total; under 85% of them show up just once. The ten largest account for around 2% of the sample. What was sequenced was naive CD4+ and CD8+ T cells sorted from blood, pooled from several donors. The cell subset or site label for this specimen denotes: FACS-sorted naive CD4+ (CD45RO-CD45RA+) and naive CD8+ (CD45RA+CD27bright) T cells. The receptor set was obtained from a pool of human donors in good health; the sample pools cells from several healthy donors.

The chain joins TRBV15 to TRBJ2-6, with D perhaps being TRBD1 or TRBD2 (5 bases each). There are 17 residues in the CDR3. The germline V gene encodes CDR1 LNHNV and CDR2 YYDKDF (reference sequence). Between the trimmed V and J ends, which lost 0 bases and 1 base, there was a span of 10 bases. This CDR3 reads CATSRERGGSGANVLTF. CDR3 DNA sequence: TGTGCCACCAGCAGAGAGAGGGGCGGATCTGGGGCCAACGTCCTGACTTTC.

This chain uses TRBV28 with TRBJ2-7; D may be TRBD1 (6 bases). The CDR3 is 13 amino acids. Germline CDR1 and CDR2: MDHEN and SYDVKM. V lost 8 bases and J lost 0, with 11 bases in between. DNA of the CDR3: TGTGCCAGCTACCAGGACAGCTCCTACGAGCAGTACTTC. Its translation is CASYQDSSYEQYF.

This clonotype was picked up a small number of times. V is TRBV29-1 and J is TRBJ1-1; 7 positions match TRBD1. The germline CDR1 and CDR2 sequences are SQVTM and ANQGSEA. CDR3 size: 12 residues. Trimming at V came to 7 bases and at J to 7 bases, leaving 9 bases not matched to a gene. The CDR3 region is CSAYGQEYEAFF. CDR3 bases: TGCAGCGCCTACGGACAGGAGTATGAAGCTTTCTTT.

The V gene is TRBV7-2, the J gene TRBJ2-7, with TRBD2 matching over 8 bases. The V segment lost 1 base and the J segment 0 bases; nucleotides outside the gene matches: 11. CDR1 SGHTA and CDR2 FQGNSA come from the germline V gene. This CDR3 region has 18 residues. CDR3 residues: CASSLVASGRKSSYEQYF. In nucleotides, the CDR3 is TGTGCCAGCAGCTTAGTCGCTAGCGGGCGAAAGAGCTCCTACGAGCAGTACTTC.

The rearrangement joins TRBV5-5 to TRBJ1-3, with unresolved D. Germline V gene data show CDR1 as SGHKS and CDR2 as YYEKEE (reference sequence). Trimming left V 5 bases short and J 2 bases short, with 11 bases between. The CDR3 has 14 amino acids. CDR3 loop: CASSNGWAGNTIYF. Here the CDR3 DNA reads TGTGCCAGCAGTAACGGCTGGGCTGGAAACACCATATATTTT.

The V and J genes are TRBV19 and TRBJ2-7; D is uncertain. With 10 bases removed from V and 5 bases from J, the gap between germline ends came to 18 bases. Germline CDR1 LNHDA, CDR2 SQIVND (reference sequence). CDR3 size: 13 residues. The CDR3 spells CATYGALADEQYF. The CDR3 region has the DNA TGTGCCACCTACGGAGCCTTGGCTGACGAGCAGTACTTC.

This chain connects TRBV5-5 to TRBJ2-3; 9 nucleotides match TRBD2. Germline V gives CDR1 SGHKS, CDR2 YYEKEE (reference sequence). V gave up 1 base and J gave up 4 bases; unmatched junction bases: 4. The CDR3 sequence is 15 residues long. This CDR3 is CASSLSGRWADTQYF. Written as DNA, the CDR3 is TGTGCCAGCAGCTTGAGCGGGAGGTGGGCAGATACGCAGTATTTT.

The CDR3 sequence is CASRTGRSGNTIYF. The CDR3 nucleotides read TGTGCCAGTAGAACAGGGCGCTCTGGAAACACCATATATTTT. The chain joins TRBV19 to TRBJ1-3, with D possibly TRBD1 on 6 matching bases. V was cut by 6 bases and J by 0 bases, with 9 bases left in between. This CDR3 is 14 amino acids long. Germline values: CDR1 LNHDA, CDR2 SQIVND (reference sequence).

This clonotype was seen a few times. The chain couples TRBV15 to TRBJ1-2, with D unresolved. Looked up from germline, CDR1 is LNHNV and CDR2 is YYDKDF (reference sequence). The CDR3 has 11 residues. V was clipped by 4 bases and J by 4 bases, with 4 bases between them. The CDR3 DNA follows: TGTGCCACCAGCAAAGGCTATGGCTACACCTTC. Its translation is CATSKGYGYTF. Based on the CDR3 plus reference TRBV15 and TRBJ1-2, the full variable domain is DAMVIQNPRYQVTQFGKPVTLSCSQTLNHNVMYWYQQKSSQAPKLLFHYYDKDFNNEADTPDNFQSRRPNTSFCFLDIRSPGLGDTAMYLCATSKGYGYTFGSGTRLTVV.

CDR3 sequence: CASSEGTSPHVPFGNEQFF. The CDR3 DNA sequence: TGTGCCAGCAGTGAAGGGACATCGCCACACGTCCCATTCGGCAATGAGCAGTTCTTC. The rearrangement uses TRBV12-3 or TRBV12-4 and TRBJ2-1; maybe TRBD1 (6 bases). Trimming took 5 bases from V and 6 from J, leaving 29 bases between them. CDR3 length equals 19 residues.

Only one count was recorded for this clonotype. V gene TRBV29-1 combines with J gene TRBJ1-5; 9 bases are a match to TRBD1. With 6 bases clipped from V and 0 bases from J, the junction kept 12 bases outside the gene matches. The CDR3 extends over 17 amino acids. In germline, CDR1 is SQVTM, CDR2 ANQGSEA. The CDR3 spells CSVRITGGYDSNQPQHF. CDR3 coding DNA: TGCAGCGTCCGGATAACAGGGGGCTACGATAGCAATCAGCCCCAGCATTTT.